This T cell receptor beta chain emerged from a study of blood T cell repertoires in COVID-19. In the study overall: PBMCs, B-cell-depleted T cells, or T cells provided the cDNA or gDNA that made up the material.

Original analysis: Reference gene primers were amplified, and this amplification served to estimate nucleated cell counts. Only in-frame clones appear in the TCRdb table, and some are missing; sequencing was by immunoSEQ multiplex PCR. V and J calls and clone size are given by that table; D and trimming were obtained from the DNA. The repertoire includes around 150,000 clones, about 80% of them detected once, and less than 4% sits in the top ten. CDR3 length equals 21 residues. Sequenced input: peripheral blood. The sequence was collected from a woman aged 55-70 years with acute or convalescent COVID-19. This sequence joins TRBV21-1 and TRBJ2-7; TRBD2 reflects the table's D call only, with no check against the DNA. TRBV21-1 is recorded as a pseudogene. This chain's CDR3 is CASSKKRGTSGRRLAEWKQYF. DNA for the CDR3: TGTGCCAGCAGCAAAAAGAGGGGGACTAGCGGGAGGCGCCTAGCTGAGTGGAAGCAGTACTTC.